These T cell receptor beta chains were read from a single sample in a study of neoadjuvant anti-PD-1 for oral cavity cancer. Sequencing used immunoSEQ multiplex PCR; TCRdb keeps in-frame clones, though not all of them. The repertoire holds more than 30,000 clones, with roughly 35% as singletons. Material: tumor tissue, obtained after nivolumab (anti-PD-1) treatment. The receptor set was obtained from a person aged 40 to 85 with oral cavity squamous cell carcinoma. Each CDR3 is given with its conserved first and last residue. The order of the fields is clone size, V gene, D gene, J gene, CDR3 DNA, CDR3 protein. The D gene is left open where the match is weak. Size is stated for part of the rows, as once, few or many counts, or as a class when the clone is expanded.

.	TRBV19	.	TRBJ2-6	TGTGCCAGTAGCCCCCTTGGGAGAGCCAACGTCCTGACTTTC	CASSPLGRANVLTF
many	TRBV29-1	TRBD1	TRBJ1-2	TGCAGCTCCCGGGACAGGGGGAATGGCTACACCTTC	CSSRDRGNGYTF
few	TRBV19	.	TRBJ1-1	TGTGCCAGCGCGCTTCTTGGGGCGGGGGACACTGAAGCTTTCTTT	CASALLGAGDTEAFF
few	TRBV2	.	TRBJ2-2	TGTGCCAGCAGTGAAAGGGTGAACACCGGGGAGCTGTTTTTT	CASSERVNTGELFF
.	TRBV5-4	.	TRBJ1-3	TGTGCCAGCAGCGGAACAGGGCAGGGAAACACCATATATTTT	CASSGTGQGNTIYF
few	TRBV9	.	TRBJ1-1	TGTGCCAGCAGCGTAACTTTGGAGGGGCAGGCTGAAGCTTTCTTT	CASSVTLEGQAEAFF
.	TRBV19	.	TRBJ2-5	TGTGCCAGTAGTATAGGGGGAGAGACCCAGTACTTC	CASSIGGETQYF
.	TRBV2	.	TRBJ1-5	TGTGCCAGCAGTGAGGGGCAAGAGCCCCAGCATTTT	CASSEGQEPQHF
few	TRBV2	.	TRBJ1-3	TGTGCCAGCAGTGAAGACAGGGTGGGGAACACCATATATTTT	CASSEDRVGNTIYF
.	TRBV28	TRBD1	TRBJ2-2	TGTGCCACCAGGACAGGGGGCCACACCGGGGAGCTGTTTTTT	CATRTGGHTGELFF
few	TRBV11-1	.	TRBJ2-5	TGTGCCAGCAGCTTAGTGGCAGAGCAAGAGACCCAGTACTTC	CASSLVAEQETQYF
medium-sized	TRBV5-1	TRBD1	TRBJ1-6	TGCGCCAGCAGCTTGGAGGGGGACAGGCCACTCCACTTT	CASSLEGDRPLHF
.	TRBV2	TRBD1	TRBJ1-2	TGTGCCAGCAGCTCGGGACAGGGGAATTATGGCTACACCTTC	CASSSGQGNYGYTF
.	TRBV19	.	TRBJ1-5	TGTGCCAGTAGTGCTGTAGGTGGGAATCAGCCCCAGCATTTT	CASSAVGGNQPQHF
.	TRBV9	.	TRBJ1-1	TGTGCCAGCAGCGTAGGGACCCCGGGGACTGAAGCTTTCTTT	CASSVGTPGTEAFF
.	TRBV30	TRBD1	TRBJ1-5	TGTGCCTGGAGTGCTGGACAGGGAAATCAGCCCCAGCATTTT	CAWSAGQGNQPQHF